The source of this TCR beta chain is a study of blood T cell repertoires in COVID-19 (dated by TCRdb to 2018 to 2021). About the study as a whole: The collaborator samples originated in the United States, Italy and Spain and spanned the acute and convalescent phases of COVID-19. The prospective study material was composed of cDNA or gDNA derived from T cells, B-cell-depleted T cells, or PBMCs. The dataset comprised deeply sampled blood TCRbeta repertoires from subjects exposed to, actively infected with, or recovered from COVID-19. The repertoires were released in a freely available public database meant as a resource for research on the immune response to SARS-CoV-2. The samples were drawn from two sources: the first 160 participants of the ongoing ImmuneRACE study, and 950 to 1,500 subjects contributed by 6 global collaborators. Nearly every sample came with metadata listing a de-identified subject ID, COVID-19 status, age in years and sex. HLA class I and class II types, where available, came from metadata supplied by the sample provider rather than from assay-based typing. General findings and caveats noted by the study authors: How much clinical and demographic metadata was included differed by source and by participant, and the metadata was provided uncurated.

The immunoSEQ Assay, a bias-controlled multiplex PCR, was used to amplify TCRbeta CDR3 regions from genomic DNA. For the original study's pipeline: Within the assay, amplification of reference gene primers was used to estimate how many nucleated cells each sample contained. Sequence reads were collapsed and filtered to measure the absolute abundance of every unique TCRbeta CDR3 rearrangement. For each sample, productive Simpson clonality was calculated as the square root of Simpson's diversity index over productive rearrangements. What TCRdb holds here is the immuneACCESS table cut down to in-frame rearrangements. Part of the clones is not present; checked against another copy, under half of the missing clones reflect an unresolved V gene, and the others are unexplained. From that table come the V and J calls and clone size; the DNA was used to work out D and trimming. The sample contains over 75,000 clones, around four fifths of them found a single time. The top ten hold over 10% of the sample.

To note about this clone: The target of this receptor is not known. Per-base quality was not reported, and no clone a single base away is much larger than it.

CDR1 MNHEY and CDR2 SMNVEV are derived from the germline V gene (reference sequence). The CDR3 spans 18 residues, from the cysteine through the phenylalanine. Just CDR3 DNA is preserved here, 54 bases in frame from base 1. V trim: 5 bases; J trim: 3 bases; unmatched bases: 16. The collaborating institutions used their own protocols to collect whole blood in K2EDTA tubes. For TCRbeta analysis, collaborators shipped samples in one of three forms: frozen whole blood, isolated PBMCs, or DNA extracted from either of those sample types. The source is a human donor in a cohort sampled during active COVID-19. The sequence joins TRBV27 to TRBJ2-7; 10 bases in the middle match TRBD1. The material sequenced was peripheral blood. In nucleotides, the sequence is TGTGCCAGCAGTCGTAATACCGTGACAGGGGGCGCGGGCTACGAGCAGTACTTC. It specifies CASSRNTVTGGAGYEQYF.